This TCR beta chain is drawn from a study of T cells in AML relapse after transplant (dated by TCRdb to about 2019). The study in broad terms: In a retrospective study, inhibitory receptor expression and TCR repertoires of bone marrow T cells were examined in patients who had received allogeneic HSCT for myeloid malignancy. TCR sequencing of unsorted bone marrow was performed for three healthy donors, three patients in long-term complete remission and three patients relapsing after HSCT. Overall study results and their limits: Whatever the outcome, transplanted patients had skewed bone marrow repertoires, with the top 10 alpha clonotypes reaching around 35% in remission and almost 40% in relapse, compared with 20% to 25% in healthy donors. TCR repertoire comparisons rested on very few samples, with only a few individuals per group for unsorted bone marrow.

Bone marrow from healthy donors served as the control group for patient comparisons. Library generation was performed with PCR. A modified RACE PCR protocol, not multiplex PCR, was used to amplify TCR alpha and beta chains from RNA. The libraries were sequenced on an Illumina MiSeq, and sample-specific barcode combinations were used to demultiplex the raw reads. Concerning the study's data processing: TCR clonotypes were identified from the sequencing reads using MiXCR software. TCRdb took the public reads, trimmed them with fastp at Q25, ran MiXCR for clone calling and kept in-frame beta chains. Every CDR3 protein is listed once, alongside the most common genes and DNA of its rows. The V and J calls follow TCRdb's processing rather than the paper's. The sample has a few hundred distinct CDR3 sequences on record, 15% to 20% of them singletons. In total, the top ten clones hold less than 15% of the sample.

Including the terminal cysteine and phenylalanine, the CDR3 comprises 16 residues. The only DNA kept is the CDR3, 48 bases in frame from the first base. The CDR1 and CDR2 encoded by the germline V gene (reference sequence) are SEHNR and FQNEAQ. Trimming costs V 1 base and J 5 bases, and their ends lie 16 bases apart. This clonotype is large (0.1 to 1%) in terms of sample share. What this receptor recognizes is not known. No base quality information exists; no much larger clone differs at one position. Material: bone marrow. The clonotype originates from a human donor in good health. The chain joins TRBV7-9 to TRBJ2-3; matching of 6 bases hints at TRBD1 as the D gene. The nucleotide sequence is given as TGTGCCAGCAGCTTAGACGGCGACTGGGGGCGAGATACGCAGTATTTT. Its product reads: CASSLDGDWGRDTQYF.